The clone carrying this TCR beta chain was counted between two and nine times. This entry belongs to a study of blood T cell repertoires in COVID-19. For the study at large: Italy, Spain and the United States were the sources of the convalescent and acute COVID-19 samples. PBMCs, B-cell-depleted T cells, or T cells provided the cDNA or gDNA that made up the material.

Some clones are missing from TCRdb's copy, which holds only in-frame ones; the method was immunoSEQ multiplex PCR. The table has about 110,000 clones, over 60% seen once. CDR1 is SGHDT and CDR2 is YYEEEE in the germline V gene. V was cut by 4 bases and J by 5 bases, with 10 bases left in between. This CDR3 is 13 amino acids long. The rearrangement uses TRBV5-6 and TRBJ1-5; TRBD1 is a possible D gene (6 bases). Material for sequencing was peripheral blood. The sequence was collected from a woman aged 80 or over with active or convalescent COVID-19. The CDR3 region has the DNA TGTGCCAGCAGCCCCAGGGGAGATCAGCCCCAGCATTTT. Translation: CASSPRGDQPQHF.